The clone carrying this T cell receptor beta chain was recorded many times. Its antigen is currently unknown. Alongside a J-beta primer mix, a sample-barcoded 5' primer served in a second PCR lasting roughly 6 to 11 cycles. Every sample produced at least 3 million CDR3-containing paired-end reads. TCRdb passed the 5' RACE reads through MiXCR, listing each CDR3 protein once. The profile covers 650,000 to 700,000 distinct CDR3 sequences, with roughly 30% appearing a single time and 15% taken by the ten largest. This specimen comes from a study of blood T cells in healthy people across ages. Overall study findings and caveats: Among T cells, TCR beta diversity per million cells dropped roughly linearly as age rose. Strong correlation linked observed beta diversity and percent naive T cells.

Germline V gives CDR1 SNHLY, CDR2 FYNNEI. V was clipped by 5 bases and J by 2 bases, with 13 bases between them. The CDR3 sequence is 14 residues long. They isolated at least 6 million PBMCs from each sample. The source material was blood. V and J are TRBV2 and TRBJ2-7; D is unclear. The clonotype was recovered from a woman aged 80 or over in good health. This chain's CDR3 is CASSLDRLTYEQYF. In nucleotides, the CDR3 is TGTGCCAGCAGTCTGGACCGGTTGACCTACGAGCAGTACTTC.